Below, 26 T cell receptor beta chains from the same sample are listed, as sequenced in a study of CD8+ T cells in alopecia areata. Isolated RNA was reverse transcribed into cDNA used as the sequencing template. This table comes from immunoSEQ multiplex PCR, and its TCRdb copy is limited to in-frame clones, with some not included. The sample has about 120,000 clones; 58% are singletons. Sample treatment: oral pan-JAK inhibitor, 5-10 mg twice daily. The sample was CD8+ T cells sorted from blood, taken at week 4, from a patient treated with tofacitinib. Receptors were obtained from a human donor with alopecia areata.

This clone was seen many times. The gene calls are TRBV4-3 and TRBJ1-4; D is unclear. Looked up from germline, CDR1 is LGHNA and CDR2 is YSLEER. This CDR3 region has 14 residues. V shed 0 bases and J shed 11 bases, with 13 bases lying between them. CDR3 sequence: CASSQDRALGKLFF. In DNA form, the CDR3 reads TGCGCCAGCAGCCAAGATCGGGCCCTTGGGAAACTGTTTTTT.

The chain joins TRBV9 to TRBJ2-3; D gene ambiguous. This CDR3 spans 12 amino acids. Germline V gene data show CDR1 as SGDLS and CDR2 as YYNGEE. The V gene lost 4 bases and the J gene lost 1 base, with 4 bases spanning the gap. In DNA, the CDR3 is TGTGCCAGCAGCCTCCGCACAGATACGCAGTATTTT. Translating it yields CASSLRTDTQYF. The full variable domain, its missing parts supplied by reference TRBV9 and TRBJ2-3, is DSGVTQTPKHLITATGQRVTLRCSPRSGDLSVYWYQQSLDQGLQFLIQYYNGEERAKGNILERFSAQQFPDLHSELNLSSLELGDSALYFCASSLRTDTQYFGPGTRLTVL.

V is TRBV2 and J is TRBJ1-5; TRBD1 aligns across 9 bases. Germline V CDR1 and CDR2: SNHLY, FYNNEI. With V trimmed by 6 bases and J by 2 bases, 5 bases remained unmatched. The CDR3 contains 15 residues. The CDR3 bases are TGTGCCAGCAGCGTGGGACAGGGAGGCAATCAGCCCCAGCATTTT. This gives the protein CASSVGQGGNQPQHF.

The chain is built from TRBV9 and TRBJ2-3, with D uncertain. The CDR3 covers 15 residues. Between the trimmed V and J ends, which lost 3 bases and 6 bases, there was a span of 17 bases. CDR1 is SGDLS and CDR2 is YYNGEE in the germline V gene. The CDR3 coding sequence is TGTGCCAGCAGCGGAAACATGTACACAGTGGATACGCAGTATTTT. This sequence encodes CASSGNMYTVDTQYF. The variable domain in full, completed from reference TRBV9 and TRBJ2-3, reads DSGVTQTPKHLITATGQRVTLRCSPRSGDLSVYWYQQSLDQGLQFLIQYYNGEERAKGNILERFSAQQFPDLHSELNLSSLELGDSALYFCASSGNMYTVDTQYFGPGTRLTVL.

The gene calls are TRBV30 and TRBJ1-1, with 8 bases that match TRBD1. Germline CDR1 GTSNPN, CDR2 SVGIG (reference sequence). Losses at the gene ends were 4 bases for V and 1 base for J; bases not matched to a gene: 2. The CDR3 contains 13 residues. The CDR3 nucleotides read TGTGCCTGGACCGGACAGGGGAACACTGAAGCTTTCTTT. Protein: CAWTGQGNTEAFF.

This chain links TRBV15 with TRBJ1-1; possibly TRBD1 for D (6 bases). The length of the CDR3 is 16 residues. The ends were cut back, 1 base at V and 3 bases at J, with 15 bases in the middle. Per the germline V gene, CDR1 is LNHNV and CDR2 is YYDKDF (reference sequence). CDR3 in DNA: TGTGCCACCAGCAGAGGGGGACAAGGGTGGGACACTGAAGCTTTCTTT. Its protein is CATSRGGQGWDTEAFF. Based on the CDR3 plus reference TRBV15 and TRBJ1-1, the full variable domain is DAMVIQNPRYQVTQFGKPVTLSCSQTLNHNVMYWYQQKSSQAPKLLFHYYDKDFNNEADTPDNFQSRRPNTSFCFLDIRSPGLGDTAMYLCATSRGGQGWDTEAFFGQGTRLTVV.

The chain uses TRBV5-1 and TRBJ1-1; TRBD1 matches 7 bases. The CDR3 consists of 14 residues. V lost 4 bases, J lost 2 bases, and 5 bases stayed unmatched. In germline, CDR1 is SGHRS, CDR2 YFSETQ. The CDR3 DNA is TGCGCCAGCAGCAAAGACAGGGACAACACTGAAGCTTTCTTT. This translates into CASSKDRDNTEAFF.

This chain uses TRBV7-9 with TRBJ2-3, with D unclear. The length of the CDR3 is 12 residues. The V end was cut by 1 base, the J end by 10 bases, with 9 bases between. Germline values: CDR1 SEHNR, CDR2 FQNEAQ (reference sequence). This chain's CDR3 is CASSLGWDPQYF. CDR3 coding DNA: TGTGCCAGCAGCTTAGGGTGGGATCCGCAGTATTTT.

Here the CDR3 reads CASSGRGSEQYF. In DNA, the CDR3 is TGTGCCAGCAGTGGACGGGGGAGTGAGCAGTACTTC. The genes are TRBV27 and TRBJ2-7; perhaps TRBD2 as D (6 bases). This CDR3 region has 12 residues. The germline V gene has CDR1 MNHEY and CDR2 SMNVEV (reference sequence). V gave up 5 bases and J gave up 7 bases, with 12 bases separating them.

This clone occurred a few times. The chain recombines TRBV5-6 with TRBJ1-1; 9 bases are a match to TRBD1. Trimming cost V 4 bases and J 4 bases; bases outside gene matches: 2. The CDR3 extends over 13 amino acids. Germline CDR1 SGHDT, CDR2 YYEEEE. The CDR3 DNA follows: TGTGCCAGCAGCATGACAGGGGGCACTGAAGCTTTCTTT. This encodes CASSMTGGTEAFF.

The chain links TRBV5-6 to TRBJ2-4, with TRBD1 matching over 12 bases. With 3 bases clipped from V and 7 bases from J, the junction kept 2 bases outside the gene matches. The CDR3 runs 14 residues. Per germline, CDR1 SGHDT and CDR2 YYEEEE. CDR3 amino acids: CASSYGTGGNIQYF. As DNA, the CDR3 is TGTGCCAGCAGCTACGGGACAGGGGGCAACATTCAGTACTTC. Looking up the rest from reference TRBV5-6 and TRBJ2-4 gives the full variable domain: DAGVTQSPTHLIKTRGQQVTLRCSPKSGHDTVSWYQQALGQGPQFIFQYYEEEERQRGNFPDRFSGHQFPNYSSELNVNALLLGDSALYLCASSYGTGGNIQYFGAGTRLSVL.

The J gene is TRBJ2-7, the V gene TRBV30; the D is unclear. CDR3 length: 11 amino acids. Germline V gene sequence: CDR1 GTSNPN, CDR2 SVGIG (reference sequence). Trimming took 3 bases from V and 2 from J, leaving 5 bases between them. CDR3 sequence reads: CAWRETYEQYF. Here the CDR3 DNA reads TGTGCCTGGAGGGAAACCTACGAGCAGTACTTC.

This clone was seen a handful of times. The rearrangement joins TRBV30 to TRBJ2-7; perhaps TRBD2 as D (5 bases). Germline assignment: CDR1 GTSNPN and CDR2 SVGIG (reference sequence). The V and J ends lost 3 bases and 5 bases respectively, with 14 bases between them. The CDR3 runs 13 residues. The CDR3: CAWSGSSFHEQYF. CDR3 coding DNA: TGTGCCTGGAGCGGATCTAGCTTCCACGAGCAGTACTTC.

This clone was detected only a few times. The rearrangement uses TRBV4-3 and TRBJ2-1; 7 bases match TRBD1. The V gene's germline CDR1 is LGHNA and CDR2 YSLEER. The CDR3 sequence is 14 residues long. V was pared by 3 bases and J by 3 bases, with 2 bases of the junction left unmatched. The CDR3 nucleotides are TGCGCCAGCAGCCACGGACAGGACTACAATGAGCAGTTCTTC. Its protein is CASSHGQDYNEQFF.

This clone was seen a few times. V usage is TRBV30 and J usage is TRBJ2-7, with unresolved D. The CDR3 is made up of 14 amino acids. Germline CDR1 GTSNPN, CDR2 SVGIG (reference sequence). Trimming took 2 bases from V and 4 from J, leaving 15 bases between them. CDR3 DNA: TGTGCCTGGAGTTCGGGCAGGATCTTGTACGAGCAGTACTTC. Encoded protein: CAWSSGRILYEQYF.

The chain carries TRBV7-9 and TRBJ2-3, with D tentatively TRBD2 (5 bases). The ends were cut back, 3 bases at V and 3 bases at J, with 16 bases in the middle. CDR3 length: 16 residues. Per the germline V gene, CDR1 is SEHNR and CDR2 is FQNEAQ (reference sequence). The chain's CDR3 is CASSFYERERTDTQYF. The DNA for the CDR3 is TGTGCCAGCAGCTTTTACGAACGAGAGCGGACAGATACGCAGTATTTT. Drawing the rest from reference TRBV7-9 and TRBJ2-3, the complete variable domain is DTGVSQNPRHKITKRGQNVTFRCDPISEHNRLYWYRQTLGQGPEFLTYFQNEAQLEKSRLLSDRFSAERPKGSFSTLEIQRTEQGDSAMYLCASSFYERERTDTQYFGPGTRLTVL.

This clone came up a few times. The gene calls are TRBV6-5 and TRBJ2-6; D unresolved. The germline V and J ends were trimmed by 0 bases and 1 base, with 4 bases remaining between them. Germline CDR1 reads MNHEY; CDR2 reads SVGAGI. This CDR3 region has 15 residues. The DNA for the CDR3 is TGTGCCAGCAGTTACTCGGGGTCTGGGGCCAACGTCCTGACTTTC. Translated: CASSYSGSGANVLTF.

The chain employs TRBV5-1 and TRBJ1-2, with TRBD1 identical over 11 bases. In germline, CDR1 is SGHRS, CDR2 YFSETQ. Trimming took 4 bases from V and 8 from J; bases not matched to a gene: 19. This CDR3 has 18 residues. DNA for the CDR3: TGCGCCAGCAGCGACGGGACAGGGGGACTAGCTAACCTTCCCGGCTACACCTTC. Translated, it gives CASSDGTGGLANLPGYTF.

The rearrangement uses TRBV11-1 and TRBJ2-1, with D maybe TRBD1 (5 bases). This CDR3 is 14 amino acids long. V was pared by 6 bases and J by 2 bases, with 11 bases between. The germline V gene encodes CDR1 SGHAT and CDR2 FQDESV (reference sequence). The CDR3 loop is CASRGPGPYNEQFF. The CDR3 bases are TGTGCCAGCAGGGGGCCCGGACCCTACAATGAGCAGTTCTTC.

The J gene is TRBJ2-1, the V gene TRBV29-1; D may be TRBD2 (6 bases). This CDR3 contains 16 residues. Germline CDR1 SQVTM, CDR2 ANQGSEA. V lost 8 bases to trimming and J lost 2 bases, with 22 bases between them. The CDR3 is CSTLGGGAVAYNEQFF. The CDR3 DNA reads as TGCAGCACCCTAGGAGGAGGGGCAGTTGCCTACAATGAGCAGTTCTTC.

This clone was picked up a small number of times. The same CDR3 can be traced to other DNA sequences in this sample. V gene TRBV29-1 combines with J gene TRBJ1-2, with unresolved D. Germline CDR1 and CDR2: SQVTM and ANQGSEA. V was clipped by 0 bases and J by 4 bases, with 3 bases between them. This CDR3 region has 11 residues. The CDR3 DNA follows: TGCAGCGTTGAAGACCCCTATGGCTACACCTTC. Translating it yields CSVEDPYGYTF.

V and J are TRBV30 and TRBJ1-1; 9 bases match TRBD1. The CDR3 runs to 14 residues. Unmatched junction bases numbered 4, after V lost 4 bases and J lost 1 base. The V gene's germline CDR1 is GTSNPN and CDR2 SVGIG (reference sequence). The CDR3 loop is CAWTLGQGNTEAFF. CDR3 in DNA: TGTGCCTGGACCTTGGGACAGGGGAACACTGAAGCTTTCTTT.

The chain joins TRBV11-1 to TRBJ2-1; D perhaps matches TRBD2 (6 bases). The germline V and J ends were trimmed by 2 bases and 4 bases, with 12 bases remaining between them. The CDR3 is 15 residues long. From germline, CDR1 is SGHAT and CDR2 FQDESV (reference sequence). The CDR3 sequence is CASSLNGGGYNEQFF. The CDR3 DNA is TGTGCCAGCAGCTTAAACGGGGGAGGATACAATGAGCAGTTCTTC.

The V and J genes are TRBV30 and TRBJ1-5, with TRBD1 matching 7 bases. CDR1 is GTSNPN, CDR2 SVGIG, per germline (reference sequence). V was clipped by 2 bases and J by 6 bases; unmatched bases: 7. The CDR3 contains 14 residues. The CDR3 is CAWSWTGSRQPQHF. CDR3 in DNA: TGTGCCTGGAGTTGGACAGGTTCCCGTCAGCCCCAGCATTTT.

The chain has TRBV29-1 and TRBJ2-2, with TRBD1 as a possible D gene (5 bases). The CDR3 runs to 14 residues. Trimming left V 1 base short and J 4 bases short, with 10 bases between. CDR1 is SQVTM and CDR2 is ANQGSEA in the germline V gene. The CDR3 region is CSVEVPGRTGELFF. DNA for the CDR3: TGCAGCGTTGAAGTTCCAGGGCGCACCGGGGAGCTGTTTTTT.

The genes are TRBV7-9 and TRBJ2-3; D not resolved. V lost 5 bases, J lost 4 bases, and 10 bases lay in between. The CDR3 loop spans 13 amino acids. From germline, CDR1 is SEHNR and CDR2 FQNEAQ (reference sequence). The CDR3 nucleotides are TGTGCCAGCAGCACCCCGACCGCAGATACGCAGTATTTT. This encodes CASSTPTADTQYF.